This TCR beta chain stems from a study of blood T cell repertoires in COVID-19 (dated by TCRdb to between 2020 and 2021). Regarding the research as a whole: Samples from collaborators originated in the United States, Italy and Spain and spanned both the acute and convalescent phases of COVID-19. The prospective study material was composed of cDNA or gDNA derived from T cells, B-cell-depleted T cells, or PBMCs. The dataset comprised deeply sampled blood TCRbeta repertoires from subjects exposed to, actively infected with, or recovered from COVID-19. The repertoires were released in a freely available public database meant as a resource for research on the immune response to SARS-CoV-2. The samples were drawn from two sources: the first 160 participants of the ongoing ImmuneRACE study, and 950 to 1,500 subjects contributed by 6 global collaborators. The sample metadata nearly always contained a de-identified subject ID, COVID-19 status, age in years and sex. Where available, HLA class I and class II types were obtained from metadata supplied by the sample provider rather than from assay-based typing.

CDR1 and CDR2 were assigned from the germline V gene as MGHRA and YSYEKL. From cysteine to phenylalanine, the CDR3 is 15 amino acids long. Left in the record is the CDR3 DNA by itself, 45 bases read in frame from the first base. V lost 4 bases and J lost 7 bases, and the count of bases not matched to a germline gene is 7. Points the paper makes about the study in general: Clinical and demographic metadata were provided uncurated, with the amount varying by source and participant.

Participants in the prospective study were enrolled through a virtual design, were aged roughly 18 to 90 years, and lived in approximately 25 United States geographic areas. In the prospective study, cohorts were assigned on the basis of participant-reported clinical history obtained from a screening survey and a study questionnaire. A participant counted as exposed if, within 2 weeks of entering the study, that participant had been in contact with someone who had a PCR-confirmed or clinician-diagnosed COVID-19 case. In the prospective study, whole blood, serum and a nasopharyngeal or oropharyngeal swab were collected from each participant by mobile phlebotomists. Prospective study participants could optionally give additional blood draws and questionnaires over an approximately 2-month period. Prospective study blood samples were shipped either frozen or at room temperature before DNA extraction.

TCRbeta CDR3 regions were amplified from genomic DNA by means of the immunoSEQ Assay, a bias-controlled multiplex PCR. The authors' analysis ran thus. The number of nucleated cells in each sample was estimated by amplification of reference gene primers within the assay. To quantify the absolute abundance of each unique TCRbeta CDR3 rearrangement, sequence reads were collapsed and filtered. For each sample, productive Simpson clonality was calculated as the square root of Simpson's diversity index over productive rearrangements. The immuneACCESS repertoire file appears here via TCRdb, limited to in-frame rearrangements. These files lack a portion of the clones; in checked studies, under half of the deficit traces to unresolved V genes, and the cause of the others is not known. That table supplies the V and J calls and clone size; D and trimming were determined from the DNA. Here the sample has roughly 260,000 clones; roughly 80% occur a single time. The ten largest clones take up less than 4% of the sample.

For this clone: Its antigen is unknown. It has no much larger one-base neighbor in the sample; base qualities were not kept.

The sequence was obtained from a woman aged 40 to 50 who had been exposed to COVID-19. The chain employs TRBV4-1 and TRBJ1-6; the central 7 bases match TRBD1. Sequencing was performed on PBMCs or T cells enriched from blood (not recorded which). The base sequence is TGCGCCAGCAGCCGGGAGACAGGGTCCAATTCACCCCTCCACTTT. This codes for CASSRETGSNSPLHF.